This is a list of T cell receptor beta chains from one sample in a study of OX40 agonist ivuxolimab in advanced cancers. The data were produced by immunoSEQ multiplex PCR, yet TCRdb's version contains in-frame clones alone and is incomplete. The table has around 64,000 clones, nearly 90% seen once. The source was CD4+ or CD8+ T cells sorted from blood, collected in a trial of the OX40 agonist ivuxolimab. The receptors stem from an adult with an advanced solid tumor such as melanoma, head and neck, liver or kidney cancer. Each CDR3 is given with its conserved first and last residue. Fields, in order: J gene, D gene, V gene, clone size, CDR3 protein, CDR3 DNA. The D gene is left open where the match is weak. Clone size is stated in some rows and not others, as once, few, many or a class when expanded.

TRBJ1-5 | NA | TRBV6-6 | NA | CASSQPGGGQHF | TGTGCCAGCAGTCAGCCGGGGGGCGGCCAGCATTTT
TRBJ2-5 | NA | TRBV2 | few | CASRPGRYQETQYF | TGTGCCAGCAGGCCAGGACGGTACCAAGAGACCCAGTACTTC
TRBJ2-3 | NA | TRBV30 | NA | CAWKGRSTDTQYF | TGTGCCTGGAAGGGTAGGAGCACAGATACGCAGTATTTT
TRBJ1-5 | TRBD1 | TRBV6-5 | once | CASRGDRGGNQPQHF | TGTGCCAGCAGGGGCGACAGGGGAGGCAATCAGCCCCAGCATTTT
TRBJ2-7 | TRBD2 | TRBV7-2 | NA | CASRTEAGISYEQYF | TGTGCCAGCAGGACGGAAGCGGGGATATCCTACGAGCAGTACTTC
TRBJ1-2 | NA | TRBV7-2 | NA | CASSLGGSQHGYTF | TGTGCCAGCAGCTTAGGAGGGAGCCAGCATGGCTACACCTTC
TRBJ2-1 | TRBD2 | TRBV10-2 | NA | CASSGMGEGYNEQFF | TGCGCCAGCAGTGGCATGGGGGAGGGCTACAATGAGCAGTTCTTC
TRBJ2-5 | TRBD1 | TRBV7-4 | NA | CASSSLNRGRKQETQYF | TGTGCCAGCAGTTCGCTAAACAGGGGGCGTAAGCAAGAGACCCAGTACTTC
TRBJ1-5 | TRBD1 | TRBV18 | NA | CASSQGAVGNQPQHF | TGTGCCAGCTCACAGGGGGCGGTGGGCAATCAGCCCCAGCATTTT
TRBJ1-3 | TRBD1 | TRBV10-3 | NA | CAIMGDRSSGNTIYF | TGTGCCATCATGGGGGACAGGAGCTCTGGAAACACCATATATTTT
TRBJ2-7 | NA | TRBV5-1 | NA | CASSISSYEQYF | TGCGCCAGCAGCATATCGTCCTACGAGCAGTACTTC
TRBJ2-2 | TRBD1 | TRBV28 | NA | CASSLFGTANTGELFF | TGTGCCAGCAGTTTGTTTGGGACAGCGAACACCGGGGAGCTGTTTTTT
TRBJ1-6 | TRBD1 | TRBV27 | NA | CASGFTDRVGSPLHF | TGTGCCAGCGGATTTACGGACAGGGTTGGTTCACCCCTCCACTTT
TRBJ2-5 | TRBD1 | TRBV6-5 | NA | CASSYGDRGEETQYF | TGTGCCAGCAGTTACGGGGACAGGGGGGAAGAGACCCAGTACTTC
TRBJ2-2 | NA | TRBV30 | NA | CAWRGGGVTGELFF | TGTGCCTGGAGGGGTGGAGGGGTCACCGGGGAGCTGTTTTTT
TRBJ1-5 | NA | TRBV5-1 | NA | CASSFNGNQPQHF | TGCGCCAGCAGCTTCAATGGCAATCAGCCCCAGCATTTT
TRBJ1-6 | TRBD1 | TRBV5-6 | NA | CASSLVTGTGISPLHF | TGTGCCAGCAGCTTAGTCACCGGGACAGGAATTTCACCCCTCCACTTT
TRBJ2-7 | NA | TRBV11-3 | NA | CASSSDGSSGEQYF | TGTGCCAGCAGTTCCGACGGATCCTCGGGCGAGCAGTACTTC
TRBJ2-1 | TRBD1 | TRBV11-3 | NA | CASSLQGQGTNEQFF | TGTGCCAGCAGCTTACAGGGACAGGGGACGAATGAGCAGTTCTTC
TRBJ1-1 | NA | TRBV19 | once | CASSIREANTEAFF | TGTGCCAGTAGTATTCGCGAGGCGAACACTGAAGCTTTCTTT
TRBJ2-1 | NA | TRBV7-2 | NA | CASEKGGLNEQFF | TGTGCCAGCGAAAAAGGGGGGCTCAATGAGCAGTTCTTC